This T cell receptor beta chain emerged from a study of human T cells and chemical hapten exposure. As for the study in general: Mainly, slight library volume differences in the pool made TCR yields vary.

The sample's time point: healthy volunteer bleed at 2 weeks. Extraction of total RNA was performed on unfractionated whole blood. Unmatched junction bases numbered 4, after V lost 0 bases and J lost 2 bases. The CDR3 extends over 15 amino acids. Germline CDR1 and CDR2: SGHRS and YFSETQ. MiXCR, applied by TCRdb to the RACE reads, yields one record per CDR3 protein. The data show roughly 130,000 distinct CDR3 sequences, roughly 9% seen once. This clonotype was seen only a few times. The sample consisted of whole blood. The chain recombines TRBV5-1 with TRBJ2-5; 7 bases line up with TRBD1. The clonotype comes from a male donor in good health. Some clones in this sample may be carry-over from other donors' samples. CDR3 region: CASSLGTTGQETQYF. The CDR3 DNA follows: TGCGCCAGCAGCTTGGGGACGACAGGGCAAGAGACCCAGTACTTC.